This T cell receptor beta chain was sequenced during a study of shared clonotypes between healthy human individuals. This CDR3 comprises 14 residues. V was trimmed by 1 base and J by 4 bases, leaving 13 bases between them. Germline V CDR1 and CDR2: GTSNPN, SVGIG (reference sequence). The method was immunoSEQ multiplex PCR; TCRdb's version includes in-frame clones alone and lacks a portion of them. The sample has 450,000 to 600,000 clones; roughly 78% are singletons. The rearrangement links TRBV30 to TRBJ1-2; D not resolved. Sequenced input: PBMCs. This TCR was recovered from a woman aged 35 to 49 in good health. Some clones in this sample may be carry-over from other donors' samples. CDR3 amino acids: CAWSGELVLYGYTF. The CDR3 DNA follows: TGTGCCTGGAGTGGGGAGTTGGTCCTCTATGGCTACACCTTC.